This T cell receptor (beta chain) was recovered during a study of T cells in tumors after PD-1 blockade (dated by TCRdb to about 2019). About the full investigation: Exclusion criteria were prior checkpoint blockade, use of systemic immunosuppressants, or recent radiotherapy or other anti-cancer therapy within 4 weeks. Pembrolizumab 200 mg every 3 weeks or cemiplimab 350 mg every 2 weeks was administered to patients. Ongoing daily vismodegib 150 mg was also given to a subset of patients during anti-PD-1 treatment. Tumor samples averaged roughly 26,000 TCR templates (range about 500-100,000) and 5,000 to 7,000 unique clonotypes, about 19-fold deeper than single-cell TCR sequencing. Using site-matched tumors from BCC or SCC patients sampled before and after anti-PD-1 therapy, the study carried out paired single-cell RNA and TCR sequencing. RECIST version 1.1 was used to evaluate clinical response. Here is what the overall study found, with its caveats: Clonal replacement was observed only between pre- and post-treatment samples and not between two pre-treatment samples, a pattern that was regarded as arguing against biopsy timing or location artifacts. In squamous cell carcinoma, roughly 48% of expanded exhausted clones were novel, compared with less than 30% of other expanded CD8+ clones. Exhausted CD8+ clones expanded after therapy were found to be mostly novel clonotypes undetected pre-treatment, suggesting clonal replacement rather than reinvigoration of pre-existing clones. The source of novel T cell clones was not identified and could include lymphoid organs or rare unexpanded clones within the tumor or its periphery. About 39% of tumor TCR clonotypes were found in blood, and some novel exhausted tumor clones appeared in pre-treatment blood, suggesting peripheral recruitment.

The germline V gene sets CDR1 to SGDLS and CDR2 to YYNGEE. V loses 0 bases at its end and J loses 5 bases; junction bases beyond the gene matches: 5. Its CDR3 holds 16 amino acids, cysteine through phenylalanine. Only the CDR3 region is kept as DNA, spanning 48 bases read in frame from base 1. Interpreted using the paper, the time point label stands for: before anti-PD-1 therapy. Site-matched tumor biopsies were taken from the same primary tumor before and after PD-1 blockade. For bulk TCRbeta sequencing, genomic DNA was extracted from tumor biopsies or peripheral blood, and input amounts ranged from 616 ng to 6,004 ng. Bulk TCRbeta sequencing was performed on remaining biopsy material to increase sensitivity for rare clonotypes compared with single-cell TCR sequencing. Every patient was a poor candidate for surgical resection and had histologically proven advanced or metastatic basal or squamous cell carcinoma. The squamous cell carcinoma cohort included several patients who had serial tumor biopsies taken during anti-PD-1 treatment. Fresh biopsies came from the site of the primary tumor, and part of the tissue was kept in RNAlater for exome and bulk TCR sequencing.

Deep TCRbeta sequencing was performed with the immunoSEQ platform. The paper's processing steps were these. For further analysis, only productive rearrangements were exported from the immunoSEQ Analyzer. Clones with significant expansion or contraction between timepoints were called with a two-sided binomial test at Bonferroni-corrected P below 0.01. T cell phenotypes were assigned to bulk TCRbeta clonotypes by matching the clonotypes to single-cell RNA+TCR-seq clones with the same TCRbeta sequence. Clone enrichment in tumor was computed as tumor frequency divided by PBMC frequency from bulk TCR sequencing. TCRs were grouped by GLIPH into specificity groups, defined as clusters of distinct TCRs likely recognizing common antigens via shared CDR3 motifs. Not all clones reach the TCRdb copy of this immuneACCESS table, which keeps in-frame sequences only. Checked studies attribute under half of the gap to unresolved V genes and leave the rest unexplained. V, J and clone size were drawn from that table, and D and trimming were deduced from the DNA. This sample gives more than 1,500 clones in total; roughly 67% of them show up just once. The top ten constitute roughly two fifths of the sample.

This clone was found a few times. The antigen it recognizes is unknown. Base qualities were left out, and no much larger clone turns up one base away. This sequence originates from a human donor with cutaneous squamous cell carcinoma. The source was tumor tissue, collected before anti-PD-1 treatment. The chain is assembled from TRBV9 and TRBJ2-1; TRBD2 matches 10 bases in the middle. The DNA reads TGTGCCAGCAGCGTAGGAGCGGGGGGGAGACACAATGAGCAGTTCTTC. Its amino acids are CASSVGAGGRHNEQFF.